These T cell receptor beta chains were read from a single sample in a study of cytomegalovirus exposure and HLA in healthy donors. Assay used: immunoSEQ multiplex PCR; TCRdb lists only in-frame clones, some missing. This sample has around 150,000 clones, with 60% to 85% found just once. Material for sequencing was PBMCs. These receptors were obtained from a woman in her forties or fifties in good health and CMV-seropositive. The CDR3 runs from the conserved cysteine through the conserved F or W. The D gene is left open where the match is weak. Not all rows give a size; the values are once, few, many and, for expanded clones, a class.

length | size | J | D | V | CDR3 | DNA
14 | . | TRBJ1-1 | . | TRBV5-1 | CASSLDIMNTEAFF | TGCGCCAGCAGTTTAGACATCATGAACACTGAAGCTTTCTTT
14 | few | TRBJ1-1 | . | TRBV9 | CASSPGGVDTEAFF | TGTGCCAGCAGCCCGGGGGGGGTCGACACTGAAGCTTTCTTT
15 | few | TRBJ2-7 | . | TRBV9 | CASSVEGRGADEQYF | TGTGCCAGCAGCGTAGAGGGCAGGGGGGCGGACGAGCAGTACTTC
15 | few | TRBJ2-3 | . | TRBV27 | CASSLLAILKDTQYF | TGTGCCAGCAGTTTACTAGCAATTTTGAAAGATACGCAGTATTTT
14 | . | TRBJ1-1 | . | TRBV9 | CASSVAAQGTEAFF | TGTGCCAGCAGCGTAGCTGCCCAGGGCACTGAAGCTTTCTTT
13 | . | TRBJ2-7 | . | TRBV2 | CASNRDVTYEQYF | TGTGCCAGCAACAGGGACGTAACCTACGAGCAGTACTTC
17 | few | TRBJ2-7 | TRBD1 | TRBV27 | CASSWRFSGTGGYEQYF | TGTGCCAGCAGTTGGCGGTTTTCAGGGACAGGGGGTTACGAGCAGTACTTC
14 | many | TRBJ1-1 | . | TRBV10-2 | CASSVRGSDTEAFF | TGCGCCAGCAGTGTCCGGGGATCGGACACTGAAGCTTTCTTT
16 | . | TRBJ2-7 | TRBD2 | TRBV6-1 | CASSESSGESSYEQYF | TGTGCCAGCAGTGAAAGTAGCGGGGAGAGCTCCTACGAGCAGTACTTC
16 | . | TRBJ1-2 | TRBD1 | TRBV25-1 | CASSEFRMAGGVGYTF | TGTGCCAGCAGTGAATTTCGAATGGCAGGGGGAGTTGGCTACACCTTC
13 | . | TRBJ2-2 | . | TRBV5-1 | CASSLNLAGELFF | TGCGCCAGCAGCTTGAATCTCGCCGGGGAGCTGTTTTTT
17 | . | TRBJ1-6 | . | TRBV2 | CASSEALGELYNSPLHF | TGTGCCAGCAGTGAAGCGCTTGGAGAGCTCTATAATTCACCCCTCCACTTT
11 | . | TRBJ2-7 | . | TRBV7-9 | CASSNLREQYF | TGTGCCAGCAGCAATCTTCGGGAGCAGTACTTC
14 | . | TRBJ2-2 | . | TRBV6-1 | CASSGFGAVLGLFF | TGTGCCAGCAGTGGGTTTGGCGCGGTTCTGGGGCTGTTTTTT
15 | . | TRBJ2-1 | TRBD1 | TRBV27 | CASSPRDRESNEQFF | TGTGCCAGCAGTCCGCGGGACAGGGAGAGCAATGAGCAGTTCTTC
13 | few | TRBJ1-2 | TRBD1 | TRBV5-1 | CASRLEGAGGYTF | TGCGCCAGCAGATTAGAGGGGGCTGGAGGCTACACCTTC
14 | . | TRBJ1-2 | . | TRBV2 | CASGEGIVNYGYTF | TGTGCCAGCGGGGAGGGGATAGTCAACTATGGCTACACCTTC
12 | once | TRBJ1-2 | TRBD1 | TRBV29-1 | CSDLGQGPGYTF | TGCAGCGACCTCGGACAGGGGCCTGGATACACCTTC
13 | . | TRBJ2-3 | . | TRBV6-5 | CASSYGQTDTQYF | TGTGCCAGCAGTTACGGTCAGACAGATACGCAGTATTTT
14 | . | TRBJ2-7 | . | TRBV6-4 | CASSDSREPYEQYF | TGTGCCAGCAGTGACTCACGGGAACCCTACGAGCAGTACTTC
16 | . | TRBJ1-1 | . | TRBV5-1 | CASSLSSALMNTEAFF | TGCGCCAGCAGCTTATCAAGCGCACTCATGAACACTGAAGCTTTCTTT
13 | few | TRBJ2-5 | . | TRBV7-9 | CASSSSGQETQYF | TGTGCCAGCAGCTCCTCAGGGCAAGAGACCCAGTACTTC
13 | . | TRBJ2-3 | . | TRBV5-1 | CASSPGVIDTQYF | TGCGCCAGCAGCCCGGGTGTGATCGATACGCAGTATTTT
13 | . | TRBJ1-2 | . | TRBV6-1 | CASSAARAGGYTF | TGTGCCAGCAGTGCGGCGAGGGCTGGTGGCTACACCTTC
15 | . | TRBJ1-2 | . | TRBV7-9 | CARRETPGGGYGYTF | TGTGCCAGACGGGAGACTCCGGGGGGTGGGTATGGCTACACCTTC
14 | . | TRBJ1-3 | TRBD1 | TRBV6-1 | CAKGGDRGRNTIYF | TGTGCCAAAGGGGGGGACAGGGGGCGAAACACCATATATTTT
13 | . | TRBJ1-2 | TRBD1 | TRBV7-9 | CASSSRGLGGYTF | TGTGCCAGCAGCTCCAGGGGGCTGGGGGGCTACACCTTC
15 | few | TRBJ2-7 | TRBD2 | TRBV7-9 | CASSDTSGGAYEQYF | TGTGCCAGCAGCGACACTAGCGGGGGGGCCTACGAGCAGTACTTC